Following are 9 T cell receptor beta chains from one sample sequenced in a study of vaccination and CD4 T cells after COVID-19. The Oncomine TCR Beta short-read assay was applied to DNA of cultured CD4+ T cells. A single record per CDR3 protein comes from TCRdb applying MiXCR to the PCR reads. This table has roughly 10,000 distinct CDR3 sequences, 58% appearing once. These receptors lack a known antigen. As for treatment: approximately nine-day PBMC culture with coronavirus spike peptide pools or control peptides (ViraFEST assay). Material for sequencing was CD4+ T cells from blood, cultured in vitro. The source of these receptors is a human donor who had recovered from COVID-19.

This clonotype was detected only a few times. The CDR3 protein is CASSFRQPQHF. CDR3 coding DNA: TGTGCCAGCAGTTTTCGTCAGCCCCAGCATTTT. The V and J genes are TRBV27 and TRBJ1-5; D call uncertain. V lost 3 bases and J lost 6, with 3 bases in between. The CDR3 runs 11 residues. Germline V gene lookup returns CDR1 MNHEY and CDR2 SMNVEV (reference sequence).

The gene calls are TRBV6-1 and TRBJ1-4; the D is unclear. The CDR3 totals 12 residues. V was trimmed by 5 bases and J by 5 bases, leaving 6 bases between them. CDR1 MNHNS and CDR2 SASEGT come from the germline V gene. Written as DNA, the CDR3 is TGTGCCAGCAGTCGACTCAATGAAAAACTGTTTTTT. It translates to CASSRLNEKLFF.

The V and J genes are TRBV10-2 and TRBJ2-1; D remains unclear. Trimming cost V 5 bases and J 0 bases, with 14 bases left between them. From germline, CDR1 is WSHSY and CDR2 SAAADI. This CDR3 contains 16 residues. The CDR3, as DNA: TGCGCCAGCAGTCCCTGGACCTCGAGCTCCTACAATGAGCAGTTCTTC. Translated: CASSPWTSSSYNEQFF.

This clonotype has more than one count but fewer than ten. The V gene is TRBV4-1, the J gene TRBJ2-3, with D possibly TRBD2 on 6 matching bases. In germline, CDR1 is MGHRA, CDR2 YSYEKL. V dropped 5 bases and J dropped 2 bases, with 8 bases sitting between them. This CDR3 has 13 residues. DNA of the CDR3: TGCGCCAGCAGCGGAGGGAACACAGATACGCAGTATTTT. It is translated as CASSGGNTDTQYF.

The genes are TRBV19 and TRBJ2-3; the D gene is possibly TRBD1 (5 bases). Germline-derived CDR1 and CDR2 are LNHDA and SQIVND (reference sequence). V was shortened by 1 base and J by 6 bases, with 17 bases between the two germline ends. CDR3 length: 16 residues. CDR3 sequence (DNA): TGTGCCAGTAGTATAGTTTTCGTGGGCTCAGGGGATACGCAGTATTTT. Translated, it gives CASSIVFVGSGDTQYF.

A few counts support this clonotype. This chain links TRBV5-1 with TRBJ1-1; D gene ambiguous. The CDR3 length is 14 residues. Trimming removed 0 bases from V and 1 base from J, with 7 bases in between. Germline V gene lookup returns CDR1 SGHRS and CDR2 YFSETQ. The CDR3 region has the DNA TGCGCCAGCAGCTTGGCCGGGGAGAACACTGAAGCTTTCTTT. Its protein is CASSLAGENTEAFF.

The chain is built from TRBV7-2 and TRBJ2-1, with a possible D match to TRBD1 (6 bases). The germline V gene has CDR1 SGHTA and CDR2 FQGNSA. V was shortened by 3 bases and J by 4 bases, with 10 bases between the two germline ends. This CDR3 is built from 14 residues. The CDR3 protein is CASSFRGLYNEQFF. The CDR3 coding sequence is TGTGCCAGCAGCTTCAGGGGCTTATACAATGAGCAGTTCTTC.

This CDR3 is CASRQLKTAAYEQYF. Written as DNA, the CDR3 is TGTGCCAGCAGACAACTAAAGACAGCGGCTTACGAGCAGTACTTC. The V call is TRBV11-2, the J call TRBJ2-7, with D perhaps matching TRBD1 or TRBD2 (5 bases each). This CDR3 region has 15 residues. Per the germline V gene, CDR1 is SGHAT and CDR2 is FQNNGV. V dropped 6 bases and J dropped 4 bases, with 19 bases sitting between them.

This chain links TRBV6-1 with TRBJ1-2; 8 nucleotides align to TRBD1. The CDR3 has 13 residues. The V gene's germline CDR1 is MNHNS and CDR2 SASEGT. V was clipped by 6 bases and J by 4 bases; unmatched bases: 4. CDR3 protein: CASRPTGVYGYTF. CDR3 coding DNA: TGTGCCAGCAGGCCGACAGGGGTCTATGGCTACACCTTC.